Following are 15 T cell receptor beta chains from one sample sequenced in a study of blood T cell repertoires in COVID-19. Assay: immunoSEQ multiplex PCR; the TCRdb copy retains only in-frame clones and omits some. This table has 200,000 to 250,000 clones, under 90% appearing once. Input material: peripheral blood. The receptor source for this set is a woman aged 80 or over with COVID-19, enrolled during active disease.

This clone has only one observation. An end of the junction differs from the germline gene, which may be a read error. The chain employs TRBV5-6 and TRBJ1-5, with D tentatively TRBD1 (6 bases). The CDR3 consists of 15 residues. Per germline, CDR1 SGHDT and CDR2 YYEEEE. CDR3 region: CASSLDGAGAQPQHF. Written as DNA, the CDR3 is TGTGCCAGCAGTTTGGACGGTGCAGGGGCTCAGCCCCAGCATTTT.

J is TRBJ2-3 and V is TRBV5-1; D may be TRBD2 (6 bases). Germline assignment: CDR1 SGHRS and CDR2 YFSETQ. V shed 4 bases and J shed 0 bases, with 15 bases lying between them. CDR3 length equals 16 residues. This CDR3 reads CASSPGSSGSTDTQYF. In DNA form, the CDR3 reads TGCGCCAGCAGCCCCGGTAGTAGCGGAAGCACAGATACGCAGTATTTT.

This clone was picked up a small number of times. The V call is TRBV7-2, the J call TRBJ1-5, with D possibly matching TRBD1 (6 bases). V lost 5 bases and J lost 0, with 17 bases in between. Germline-derived CDR1 and CDR2 are SGHTA and FQGNSA. This CDR3 spans 17 amino acids. This CDR3 reads CASSPSGRGYSNQPQHF. Here the CDR3 DNA reads TGTGCCAGCAGCCCTAGCGGCAGGGGATATAGCAATCAGCCCCAGCATTTT.

The J gene is TRBJ2-7, the V gene TRBV5-8; weak D call: TRBD1 (5 bases). The V end was cut by 1 base, the J end by 1 base, with 9 bases between. The V gene's germline CDR1 is SGHTS and CDR2 YDEGEE. CDR3 length: 14 residues. In nucleotides, the CDR3 is TGTGCCAGCAGCTTGAATGCAGGGTCCTACGAGCAGTACTTC. This translates into CASSLNAGSYEQYF. Filled out from reference TRBV5-8 and TRBJ2-7, the complete variable domain reads EAGVTQSPTHLIKTRGQQATLRCSPISGHTSVYWYQQALGLGLQFLLWYDEGEERNRGNFPPRFSGRQFPNYSSELNVNALELEDSALYLCASSLNAGSYEQYFGPGTRLTVT.

The V and J genes are TRBV27 and TRBJ1-2, with D perhaps matching TRBD1 (6 bases). Germline-derived CDR1 and CDR2 are MNHEY and SMNVEV (reference sequence). Trimming stripped 5 bases from V and 7 bases from J, with 26 bases between. The CDR3 is made up of 17 amino acids. Here the CDR3 DNA reads TGTGCCAGCAGTGGGGGGAGGGGGACATTATTACTCTCTGGCTACACCTTC. Translated, it gives CASSGGRGTLLLSGYTF.

This chain joins TRBV12-3 or TRBV12-4 and TRBJ2-1; D gene uncertain. This CDR3 is 13 amino acids long. Trimming stripped 3 bases from V and 7 bases from J, with 10 bases between. CDR3 DNA sequence: TGTGCCAGCAGTTTGGTACTTGGTAATGAGCAGTTCTTC. It is translated as CASSLVLGNEQFF.

The chain links TRBV4-1 to TRBJ1-5; no firm D call. The V gene lost 2 bases and the J gene lost 4 bases, with 3 bases spanning the gap. The CDR3 consists of 12 residues. Germline-derived CDR1 and CDR2 are MGHRA and YSYEKL. This chain's CDR3 is CASSQPNQPQHF. DNA for the CDR3: TGCGCCAGCAGCCAACCGAATCAGCCCCAGCATTTT.

The chain is built from TRBV7-9 and TRBJ2-2; 7 nucleotides match TRBD2. Germline values: CDR1 SEHNR, CDR2 FQNEAQ (reference sequence). This CDR3 region has 15 residues. The V and J ends lost 1 base and 2 bases, in that order; junction bases with no gene match: 1. The CDR3 DNA sequence: TGTGCCAGCAGCTTAGGGGACTATAACACCGGGGAGCTGTTTTTT. This gives the protein CASSLGDYNTGELFF.

The CDR3 DNA reads as TGTGCCAGCAGTTTTGGTGGATTTAGCGGTGCGTCCTACAATGAGCAGTTCTTC. Residues: CASSFGGFSGASYNEQFF. The chain recombines TRBV27 with TRBJ2-1, with a weak D call TRBD2 (6 bases). The CDR3 spans 18 residues. Trimming removed 3 bases from V and 1 base from J, with 19 bases in between. CDR1 and CDR2 from the germline V gene are MNHEY and SMNVEV (reference sequence).

The chain uses TRBV20-1 and TRBJ1-1, with D maybe TRBD1 (5 bases). The CDR3 sequence is 13 residues long. The germline V gene encodes CDR1 DFQATT and CDR2 SNEGSKA (reference sequence). The V end lost 3 bases, the J end lost 7 bases, and 15 bases lay between the germline ends. CDR3 sequence (DNA): TGCAGTGCTAGTATCTCCCAGGGTGGTGAAGCTTTCTTT. Its protein product is CSASISQGGEAFF.

The chain joins TRBV9 to TRBJ1-1; perhaps TRBD1 as D (6 bases). Germline V gene data show CDR1 as SGDLS and CDR2 as YYNGEE. V was shortened by 5 bases and J by 4 bases, with 12 bases between the two germline ends. CDR3 length: 13 amino acids. CDR3 nucleotides: TGTGCCAGCAGTCAAACAGGGTTCACTGAAGCTTTCTTT. It codes for CASSQTGFTEAFF.

V is TRBV3-1 (or the pseudogene TRBV3-2) and J is TRBJ1-4; maybe TRBD1 (5 bases). The CDR3 runs to 16 residues. The germline CDR1 and CDR2 sequences are LGHDT and YNNKEL (reference sequence). V lost 6 bases to trimming and J lost 4 bases, with 18 bases between them. CDR3 amino acids: CASRTAGGGVNEKLFF. CDR3 bases: TGTGCCAGCAGGACTGCCGGCGGGGGAGTTAATGAAAAACTGTTTTTT.

This sequence joins TRBV24-1 and TRBJ2-1; TRBD2 matches at 8 bases. The CDR3 consists of 13 residues. The J segment lost 13 bases and the V segment lost 5 bases, leaving 9 bases of the junction unmatched. Germline V gives CDR1 KGHDR, CDR2 SFDVKD. In nucleotides, the CDR3 is TGTGCCACCAGTGCTCCGGGACTAGATCACCAGTTCTTC. Encoded protein: CATSAPGLDHQFF.

The V call is TRBV6-1, the J call TRBJ2-7, with a possible D match to TRBD1 (5 bases). Germline V gives CDR1 MNHNS, CDR2 SASEGT. This CDR3 region has 15 residues. V was pared by 1 base and J by 2 bases, with 12 bases between. CDR3: CASSEGGPLTYEQYF. The CDR3 nucleotides read TGTGCCAGCAGTGAAGGGGGCCCCCTTACCTACGAGCAGTACTTC.

The J gene is TRBJ2-5, the V gene TRBV18; D is possibly TRBD2 (6 bases). The V and J ends lost 3 bases and 3 bases respectively, with 8 bases between them. Germline CDR1 KGHSH, CDR2 LQKENI. The CDR3 consists of 13 residues. In DNA form, the CDR3 reads TGTGCCAGCTCACCGGGACTTGAAGAGACCCAGTACTTC. This encodes CASSPGLEETQYF.